The 18 T cell receptor beta chains reported below all come from one sample, sequenced in a study of spatial heterogeneity in lung cancer. Time point described: sample taken at primary tumor resection. Researchers sequenced whole RNA taken from tumor, nontumor lung or frozen PBMC without sorting. Via MiXCR, TCRdb re-called the 5' RACE reads, giving one row per CDR3 protein. The profile shows fewer than 2,000 distinct CDR3 sequences, about 7.8% of them singletons. Here the sequenced sample was normal lung tissue next to the tumor, taken at surgery. The receptors derive from a male donor with early-stage non-small cell lung cancer.

The rearrangement links TRBV7-9 to TRBJ2-5; D remains ambiguous. V was trimmed by 5 bases and J by 4 bases, leaving 14 bases between them. This CDR3 is 14 amino acids long. Looked up from germline, CDR1 is SEHNR and CDR2 is FQNEAQ (reference sequence). The CDR3 is CASSPSWPGETQYF. The CDR3 region has the DNA TGTGCCAGCAGCCCCTCCTGGCCAGGAGAGACCCAGTACTTC.

This clonotype is labeled medium-sized. The V call is TRBV20-1, the J call TRBJ2-1, with D uncertain. In germline, CDR1 is DFQATT, CDR2 SNEGSKA (reference sequence). Trimming removed 6 bases from V and 10 bases from J, with 13 bases in between. CDR3 length: 11 amino acids. CDR3 bases: TGCAGTGCATCTCCCCTGTTGGAGCAGTTCTTC. This translates into CSASPLLEQFF.

In its sample, this clonotype is medium-sized. The rearrangement links TRBV5-1 to TRBJ2-2; D ambiguous. The ends were cut back, 0 bases at V and 4 bases at J, with 7 bases in the middle. The CDR3 has 14 amino acids. The V gene's germline CDR1 is SGHRS and CDR2 YFSETQ. Here the CDR3 DNA reads TGCGCCAGCAGCTTGGTAGGGATCACCGGGGAGCTGTTTTTT. It translates to CASSLVGITGELFF.

This chain joins TRBV5-6 and TRBJ2-1; 10 bases are a match to TRBD2. CDR1 and CDR2 (germline): SGHDT, YYEEEE. The CDR3 extends over 15 amino acids. The V gene end was trimmed by 2 bases and the J gene end by 7 bases; junction bases not matched to a gene: 6. The CDR3 sequence is CASSLLAGTSNEQFF. CDR3 bases: TGTGCCAGCAGCTTACTAGCGGGAACATCAAATGAGCAGTTCTTC.

This clonotype has a count of ten or more. The rearrangement links TRBV28 to TRBJ2-4; maybe TRBD2 (6 bases). CDR1 is MDHEN and CDR2 is SYDVKM in the germline V gene. Trimming stripped 7 bases from V and 0 bases from J, with 13 bases between. The CDR3 extends over 15 amino acids. For the CDR3, the DNA is TGTGCCAGCACCGAAAGCGGGCGAGCCAAAAACATTCAGTACTTC. Its protein product is CASTESGRAKNIQYF.

For this clonotype: In this CDR3 the conserved last residue, phenylalanine or tryptophan, is missing, so a read error is likely. This rearrangement joins TRBV18 to TRBJ2-7, with D possibly being TRBD2 (6 bases). The CDR3 loop spans 17 amino acids. Germline lookup yields CDR1 KGHSH and CDR2 LQKENI. Trimming shortened V by 0 bases and J by 5 bases, and 20 bases separated the two germline ends. The CDR3 reads CASSPPAGGSPTNEQYY. The CDR3 coding sequence is TGTGCCAGCTCACCACCGGCTGGAGGGTCCCCGACCAACGAGCAGTACTAC.

This clonotype was counted at least ten times. This chain links TRBV4-3 with TRBJ2-1; the D gene is possibly TRBD1 (5 bases). Germline CDR1 is LGHNA and CDR2 is YSLEER. The CDR3 has 18 amino acids. Trimming cost V 0 bases and J 0 bases, with 15 bases left between them. The CDR3 nucleotides are TGCGCCAGCAGCCAAGATCTCTGGCGCGACAGCTCCTACAATGAGCAGTTCTTC. Amino acids: CASSQDLWRDSSYNEQFF.

The gene calls are TRBV28 and TRBJ2-3; tentatively, D is TRBD1 (6 bases). Germline assignment: CDR1 MDHEN and CDR2 SYDVKM. Trimming took 2 bases from V and 1 from J, leaving 10 bases between them. The CDR3 length is 15 residues. The CDR3 region has the DNA TGTGCCAGCAGTTTACAGGGGTTTCGCACAGATACGCAGTATTTT. Residues: CASSLQGFRTDTQYF.

V gene TRBV20-1 combines with J gene TRBJ2-2; TRBD2 matches at 9 bases. Germline-derived CDR1 and CDR2 are DFQATT and SNEGSKA (reference sequence). The CDR3 runs to 15 residues. V was clipped by 5 bases and J by 7 bases; unmatched bases: 11. In DNA form, the CDR3 reads TGCAGTGCTGGCCCTAGCGGGAAAGAGTACGGGGAGCTGTTTTTT. Protein sequence: CSAGPSGKEYGELFF.

Sample share makes this clonotype medium-sized (0.01 to 0.1%). The chain joins TRBV5-1 to TRBJ2-3; TRBD2 agrees at 8 bases. This CDR3 has 14 residues. V gave up 3 bases and J gave up 4 bases; unmatched junction bases: 4. Germline CDR1 SGHRS, CDR2 YFSETQ. The CDR3 protein is CASSSGLAADTQYF. CDR3 nucleotide sequence: TGCGCCAGCAGCTCCGGACTAGCCGCAGATACGCAGTATTTT.

This clonotype was picked up a small number of times. The J gene is TRBJ2-1, the V gene TRBV24-1, with 7 bases fitting TRBD1. The CDR3 consists of 15 residues. J was trimmed by 8 bases and V by 3 bases; bases with no gene match: 9. Germline CDR1 reads KGHDR; CDR2 reads SFDVKD. CDR3 residues: CATSDIHRGKDEQFF. DNA of the CDR3: TGTGCCACCAGTGATATACACAGGGGAAAAGATGAGCAGTTCTTC.

In its sample, this clonotype is medium-sized (0.01 to 0.1%). The CDR3, as DNA: TGTGCCAGCAGCTTAGTCGTTCGGGGATCTGGGGCCAACGTCCTGACTTTC. It encodes CASSLVVRGSGANVLTF. The chain employs TRBV7-2 and TRBJ2-6; weak D call: TRBD2 (5 bases). The CDR3 runs 17 residues. The V gene's germline CDR1 is SGHTA and CDR2 FQGNSA. The V end was cut by 1 base, the J end by 1 base, with 11 bases between.

This clonotype is categorized as large (0.1 to 1%). The chain couples TRBV29-1 to TRBJ2-2; 8 bases agree with TRBD1. V trimming: 3 bases; J trimming: 7 bases; junction bases outside the gene matches: 4. Germline V gene data show CDR1 as SQVTM and CDR2 as ANQGSEA. This CDR3 has 13 amino acids. The CDR3 region has the DNA TGCAGCGTTGACTTACAGGGGGGCGGGGAGCTGTTTTTT. It translates to CSVDLQGGGELFF.

In its sample, this clonotype ranks as medium-sized. The gene calls are TRBV6-5 and TRBJ2-7; D possibly corresponds to TRBD1 (6 bases). Looked up from germline, CDR1 is MNHEY and CDR2 is SVGAGI. The CDR3 runs 15 residues. Trimming took 0 bases from V and 3 from J, leaving 12 bases between them. The CDR3 DNA is TGTGCCAGCAGTTACTCGGGGGCCCTGCTCTACGAGCAGTACTTC. It translates to CASSYSGALLYEQYF.

This clonotype is judged large. The chain employs TRBV20-1 and TRBJ1-3; no reliable D call. The CDR3 covers 14 residues. Germline V CDR1 and CDR2: DFQATT, SNEGSKA (reference sequence). Trimming cost V 0 bases and J 2 bases, with 8 bases left between them. The CDR3 region is CSARDLQTGNTIYF. The CDR3 nucleotides read TGCAGTGCTAGAGATCTACAGACTGGAAACACCATATATTTT.

The gene calls are TRBV6-2 or TRBV6-3 and TRBJ1-1; D unresolved. The CDR3 covers 16 residues. From germline, CDR1 is MNHEY and CDR2 SVGEGT. V dropped 0 bases and J dropped 1 base, with 12 bases sitting between them. The CDR3 DNA reads as TGTGCCAGCAGTTACTCGGCGGCGGCGTCGAACACTGAAGCTTTCTTT. This codes for CASSYSAAASNTEAFF.

Ten or more counts support this clonotype. The gene calls are TRBV12-3 or TRBV12-4 and TRBJ2-3, with 8 bases matching TRBD2. The J segment lost 3 bases and the V segment lost 1 base, leaving 3 bases of the junction unmatched. This CDR3 is 15 amino acids long. This CDR3 is CASSLGAGVTDTQYF. In DNA, the CDR3 is TGTGCCAGCAGTTTAGGAGCGGGAGTGACAGATACGCAGTATTTT.

This clonotype ranks as medium-sized (0.01 to 0.1%). The V gene is TRBV27, the J gene TRBJ2-4, with a tentative D call TRBD2 (7 bases). CDR3 length equals 15 residues. V lost 0 bases to trimming and J lost 6 bases, with 12 bases between them. The germline V gene encodes CDR1 MNHEY and CDR2 SMNVEV (reference sequence). Here the CDR3 reads CASSLSRGGLNIQYF. The CDR3 coding sequence is TGTGCCAGCAGTTTATCAAGGGGGGGTCTAAACATTCAGTACTTC.